This note documents a single T cell receptor (beta chain) sequence. The sample is drawn from a study of shared clonotypes between healthy human individuals. V lost 5 bases, J lost 2 bases, and 12 bases lay in between. The germline V gene encodes CDR1 SSHAT and CDR2 FNYEAQ (reference sequence). The CDR3 covers 14 residues. Produced via immunoSEQ multiplex PCR; TCRdb's table is partial and in-frame only. The profile shows roughly 650,000 clones, 90% to 97% of them singletons. CD45RO-negative, CCR7-positively selected cells formed the naive CD8 fraction, excluding terminally differentiated effector memory CD45RA+ cells.

The receptor's source is a woman in her twenties or thirties in good health. The V gene is TRBV7-7, the J gene TRBJ2-5, with D hard to call. The sample consisted of naive CD8+ T cells sorted from blood. CDR3 protein: CASSASPQQETQYF. The DNA of the CDR3 is TGTGCCAGCAGCGCCTCCCCCCAGCAAGAGACCCAGTACTTC.